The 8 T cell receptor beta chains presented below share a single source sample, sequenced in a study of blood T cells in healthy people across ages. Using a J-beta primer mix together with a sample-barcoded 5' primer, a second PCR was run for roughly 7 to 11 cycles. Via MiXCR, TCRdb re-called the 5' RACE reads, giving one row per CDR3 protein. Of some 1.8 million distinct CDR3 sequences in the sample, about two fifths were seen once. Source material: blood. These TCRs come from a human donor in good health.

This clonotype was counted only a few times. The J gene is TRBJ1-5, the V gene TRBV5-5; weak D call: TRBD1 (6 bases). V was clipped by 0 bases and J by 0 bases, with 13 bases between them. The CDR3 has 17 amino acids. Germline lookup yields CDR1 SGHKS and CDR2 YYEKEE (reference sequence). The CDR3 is CASSLVPGEVSNQPQHF. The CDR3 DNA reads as TGTGCCAGCAGCTTGGTGCCAGGGGAGGTTAGCAATCAGCCCCAGCATTTT.

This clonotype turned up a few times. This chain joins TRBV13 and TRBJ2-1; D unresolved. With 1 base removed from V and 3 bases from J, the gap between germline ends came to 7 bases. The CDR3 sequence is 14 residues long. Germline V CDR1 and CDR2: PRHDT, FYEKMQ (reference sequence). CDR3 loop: CASSLETDYNEQFF. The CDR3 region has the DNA TGTGCCAGCAGCTTAGAGACCGACTACAATGAGCAGTTCTTC. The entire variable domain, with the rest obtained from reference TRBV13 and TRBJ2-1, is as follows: AAGVIQSPRHLIKEKRETATLKCYPIPRHDTVYWYQQGPGQDPQFLISFYEKMQSDKGSIPDRFSAQQFSDYHSELNMSSLELGDSALYFCASSLETDYNEQFFGPGTRLTVL.

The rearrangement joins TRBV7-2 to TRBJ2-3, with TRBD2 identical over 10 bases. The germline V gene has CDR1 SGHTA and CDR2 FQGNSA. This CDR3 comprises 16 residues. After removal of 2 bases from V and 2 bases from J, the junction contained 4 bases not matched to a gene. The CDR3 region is CASSLYGLAVTDTQYF. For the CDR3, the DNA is TGTGCCAGCAGCTTATACGGACTAGCGGTCACAGATACGCAGTATTTT.

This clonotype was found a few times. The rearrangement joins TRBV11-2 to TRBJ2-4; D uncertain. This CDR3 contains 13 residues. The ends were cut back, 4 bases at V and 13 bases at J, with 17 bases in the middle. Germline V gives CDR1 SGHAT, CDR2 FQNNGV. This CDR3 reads CASSYARVGKQYF. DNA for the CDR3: TGTGCCAGCAGCTATGCCCGCGTGGGGAAGCAGTACTTC.

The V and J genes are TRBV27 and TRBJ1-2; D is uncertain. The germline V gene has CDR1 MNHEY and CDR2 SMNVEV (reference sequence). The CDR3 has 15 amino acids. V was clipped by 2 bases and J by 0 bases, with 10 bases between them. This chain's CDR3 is CASSLTRTPNYGYTF. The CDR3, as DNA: TGTGCCAGCAGTTTAACACGGACGCCTAACTATGGCTACACCTTC.

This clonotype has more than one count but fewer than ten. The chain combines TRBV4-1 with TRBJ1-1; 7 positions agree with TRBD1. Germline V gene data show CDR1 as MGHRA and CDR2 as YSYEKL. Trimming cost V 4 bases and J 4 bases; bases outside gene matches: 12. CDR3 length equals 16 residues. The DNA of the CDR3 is TGCGCCAGCAGCCCACCCGACAGGGTTGGTGCCACTGAAGCTTTCTTT. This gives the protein CASSPPDRVGATEAFF.

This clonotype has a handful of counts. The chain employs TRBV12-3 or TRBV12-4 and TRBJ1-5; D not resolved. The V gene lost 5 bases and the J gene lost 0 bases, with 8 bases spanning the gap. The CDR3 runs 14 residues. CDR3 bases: TGTGCCAGCAGTCGCCGGGATAGCAATCAGCCCCAGCATTTT. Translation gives CASSRRDSNQPQHF.

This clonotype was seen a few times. This CDR3 is CSVGTAYTYEQYF. The CDR3 coding sequence is TGCAGCGTGGGGACAGCCTACACCTACGAGCAGTACTTC. The rearrangement uses TRBV29-1 and TRBJ2-7; 7 nucleotides match TRBD1. The CDR3 has 13 residues. Per the germline V gene, CDR1 is SQVTM and CDR2 is ANQGSEA. V lost 6 bases to trimming and J lost 2 bases; unmatched junction nucleotides: 7.